These 23 T cell receptor beta chains were all obtained from the same sample, sequenced in a study of CD8 T cells in ankylosing spondylitis (dated 2017 in TCRdb). Library construction relied on 5' RACE. Sequencing took place on an Illumina HiSeq 2500. Clones were called with MiXCR by TCRdb after fastp trimmed the public reads at Q25, and only in-frame beta chains were retained. Every CDR3 protein is listed once, alongside the most common genes and DNA of its rows. This sample holds roughly 440,000 distinct CDR3 sequences; under 20% were observed only once. The ten largest clones represent 0.85% to 1.3% of the sample. Study-level results and caveats: Blood from ankylosing spondylitis patients appeared to be characterized by a TCR beta motif composed of under 10 highly homologous amino acid variants.

Their specific antigens are unknown. Specimen: blood, either unsorted or a sorted T cell fraction (not recorded which). These receptors were taken from a male donor with ankylosing spondylitis.

This chain joins TRBV6-1 and TRBJ1-2; weak D call: TRBD1 (6 bases). V lost 6 bases to trimming and J lost 0 bases, with 14 bases between them. The CDR3 has 15 residues. Germline V gene sequence: CDR1 MNHNS, CDR2 SASEGT. CDR3 bases: TGTGCCAGCAGCCCCGGCGGGACAACTAACTATGGCTACACCTTC. Encoded protein: CASSPGGTTNYGYTF.

The table lists this clonotype with a few counts. V is TRBV20-1 and J is TRBJ1-5, with D perhaps matching TRBD1 (5 bases). The germline gives CDR1 DFQATT, CDR2 SNEGSKA (reference sequence). V was cut by 5 bases and J by 2 bases, with 19 bases left in between. This CDR3 comprises 16 residues. The CDR3 nucleotides read TGCAGTGCTCCAACCGCCGGGGGTCAGGGCAATCAGCCCCAGCATTTT. This encodes CSAPTAGGQGNQPQHF.

The J gene is TRBJ1-1, the V gene TRBV3-1; no clear D. Germline assignment: CDR1 LGHDT and CDR2 YNNKEL (reference sequence). V lost 3 bases and J lost 0, with 11 bases in between. This CDR3 is built from 15 residues. CDR3 protein: CASSQGNWVNTEAFF. For the CDR3, the DNA is TGTGCCAGCAGCCAGGGGAATTGGGTGAACACTGAAGCTTTCTTT. The variable domain in full, with the rest retrieved from reference TRBV3-1 and TRBJ1-1, is DTAVSQTPKYLVTQMGNDKSIKCEQNLGHDTMYWYKQDSKKFLKIMFSYNNKELIINETVPNRFSPKSPDKAHLNLHINSLELGDSAVYFCASSQGNWVNTEAFFGQGTRLTVV.

The chain combines TRBV20-1 with TRBJ2-1, with 12 bases lining up with TRBD2. This CDR3 spans 17 amino acids. In germline, CDR1 is DFQATT, CDR2 SNEGSKA (reference sequence). The junction had 13 bases not matched to a gene; V was cut back by 3 bases and J by 7 bases. CDR3 nucleotides: TGCAGTGCTAGCAGGGGCGCCGGGACTAGCGGGTTTAATGAGCAGTTCTTC. Translated, it gives CSASRGAGTSGFNEQFF.

The chain recombines TRBV5-1 with TRBJ1-2; D unclear. Germline V CDR1 and CDR2: SGHRS, YFSETQ. V shed 0 bases and J shed 4 bases, with 13 bases lying between them. CDR3 length: 15 amino acids. CDR3 nucleotides: TGCGCCAGCAGCTTGGAGTTCGGGGTTACCTATGGCTACACCTTC. Translated, it gives CASSLEFGVTYGYTF.

The gene calls are TRBV7-8 and TRBJ2-1; D is undetermined. The CDR3 consists of 12 residues. Germline V gene data show CDR1 as SGHVS and CDR2 as FQNEAQ. The germline V and J ends were trimmed by 4 bases and 6 bases, with 7 bases remaining between them. CDR3 region: CASSSHTNEQFF. The CDR3 bases are TGTGCCAGCAGCTCCCACACCAATGAGCAGTTCTTC. Complete variable domain (other parts from reference TRBV7-8 and TRBJ2-1): GAGVSQSPRYKVAKRGQDVALRCDPISGHVSLFWYQQALGQGPEFLTYFQNEAQLDKSGLPSDRFFAERPEGSVSTLKIQRTQQEDSAVYLCASSSHTNEQFFGPGTRLTVL.

There are many counts of this clonotype. The rearrangement uses TRBV5-1 and TRBJ2-1; no clear D. This CDR3 is built from 11 residues. The germline V gene has CDR1 SGHRS and CDR2 YFSETQ. Trimming took off 4 bases at V and 8 bases at J, with 7 bases between the two ends. This chain's CDR3 is CASSLEHEQFF. CDR3 nucleotide sequence: TGCGCCAGCAGCCTGGAACATGAGCAGTTCTTC.

The sample holds a few counts of this clonotype. The CDR3: CASSAGGTLPYGYTF. The CDR3 DNA reads as TGTGCCAGCAGTGCGGGGGGTACCCTCCCCTATGGCTACACCTTC. This chain joins TRBV6-1 and TRBJ1-2; possible D gene TRBD1, 5 bases. This CDR3 has 15 amino acids. The germline V gene encodes CDR1 MNHNS and CDR2 SASEGT. V was shortened by 4 bases and J by 4 bases, with 16 bases between the two germline ends.

This clonotype was detected only a few times. The chain has TRBV7-9 and TRBJ1-1, with TRBD1 matching 10 bases. CDR1 and CDR2 (germline): SEHNR, FQNEAQ (reference sequence). CDR3 size: 15 residues. Unmatched junction bases numbered 7, after V lost 5 bases and J lost 4 bases. The CDR3: CASSIPDRGVTEAFF. In nucleotides, the CDR3 is TGTGCCAGCAGCATCCCGGACAGGGGGGTCACTGAAGCTTTCTTT.

This clonotype was seen more than once but under ten times. As DNA, the CDR3 is TGTGCCACCAGCAGGGGCGTGAACACTGAAGCTTTCTTT. As protein: CATSRGVNTEAFF. This rearrangement joins TRBV15 to TRBJ1-1; D uncertain. CDR3 length equals 13 residues. V was trimmed by 3 bases and J by 0 bases, leaving 5 bases between them. The germline gives CDR1 LNHNV, CDR2 YYDKDF (reference sequence).

This chain uses TRBV20-1 with TRBJ2-1, with a possible D match to TRBD2 (5 bases). Germline values: CDR1 DFQATT, CDR2 SNEGSKA (reference sequence). Deletions cut 4 bases from V and 5 bases from J, with 12 bases between. The CDR3 consists of 13 residues. The CDR3 bases are TGCAGTGCTACAGGACTGGTTAACAATGAGCAGTTCTTC. Its protein product is CSATGLVNNEQFF.

The chain links TRBV6-5 to TRBJ1-2; weak D call: TRBD1 (6 bases). Trimming took 0 bases from V and 8 from J, leaving 13 bases between them. From germline, CDR1 is MNHEY and CDR2 SVGAGI. The CDR3 totals 14 residues. The CDR3 region is CASSYSNRARGYTF. The CDR3, as DNA: TGTGCCAGCAGTTACTCGAACAGGGCCCGCGGCTACACCTTC.

This clonotype was picked up a small number of times. The chain recombines TRBV7-3 with TRBJ2-5; the D call may be TRBD1 or TRBD2 (5 bases each). V shed 0 bases and J shed 4 bases, with 12 bases lying between them. Germline-derived CDR1 and CDR2 are SGHTA and FQGTGA. This CDR3 has 15 residues. CDR3 bases: TGTGCCAGCAGCTTAACGGGGGTGGGTCGAGAGACCCAGTACTTC. It specifies CASSLTGVGRETQYF.

The chain has TRBV5-4 and TRBJ1-3; D remains ambiguous. The germline CDR1 and CDR2 sequences are SGHNT and YYREEE (reference sequence). The CDR3 runs 17 residues. V lost 0 bases and J 0 bases, leaving 13 bases between the germline ends. This chain's CDR3 is CASSLAAGTTSGNTIYF. The CDR3 bases are TGTGCCAGCAGCTTGGCCGCAGGTACGACCTCTGGAAACACCATATATTTT.

A few counts support this clonotype. The chain has TRBV6-1 and TRBJ2-5; 11 nucleotides line up with TRBD2. The CDR3 length is 16 residues. The V segment lost 5 bases and the J segment 4 bases; nucleotides outside the gene matches: 9. Germline V gene sequence: CDR1 MNHNS, CDR2 SASEGT. The CDR3 DNA sequence: TGTGCCAGCAGTCCCGAGACTAGCGGGATCGGAGAGACCCAGTACTTC. This translates into CASSPETSGIGETQYF.

This clonotype has at least ten counts. This chain connects TRBV29-1 to TRBJ1-1, with 8 bases fitting TRBD1. The junction had 5 bases not matched to a gene; V was cut back by 7 bases and J by 7 bases. The CDR3 contains 11 residues. CDR1 and CDR2 from the germline V gene are SQVTM and ANQGSEA. CDR3: CSAQGAGEAFF. As DNA, the CDR3 is TGCAGCGCCCAGGGGGCAGGTGAAGCTTTCTTT.

This clonotype was observed a handful of times. The chain's CDR3 is CASSLFPSGSYEQYF. In DNA, the CDR3 is TGTGCCAGCAGTTTATTTCCCAGTGGCTCCTACGAGCAGTACTTC. V usage is TRBV28 and J usage is TRBJ2-7, with D unclear. Looked up from germline, CDR1 is MDHEN and CDR2 is SYDVKM. The CDR3 is 15 residues long. Trimming removed 1 base at V and 0 bases at J, with 10 bases between.

This clonotype has just a few counts. CDR3 sequence (DNA): TGTGCCAGCAGTTACTCCCCTATGACAGGGGGCTGGCAGCCCCAGCATTTT. It is translated as CASSYSPMTGGWQPQHF. This rearrangement joins TRBV6-7 to TRBJ1-5; 10 bases are shared with TRBD1. TRBV6-7 is reported as an ORF; its role is uncertain. The ends lost 0 bases at V and 7 bases at J; junction bases unmatched: 9. The CDR3 has 17 amino acids.

The chain couples TRBV5-6 to TRBJ1-3, with D perhaps matching TRBD1 (5 bases). V lost 7 bases and J lost 2, with 16 bases in between. This CDR3 comprises 15 residues. The V gene's germline CDR1 is SGHDT and CDR2 YYEEEE. The CDR3 loop is CASLLGPMAGNTIYF. The CDR3 DNA reads TGTGCCAGCCTCTTGGGGCCAATGGCTGGAAACACCATATATTTT.

The chain carries TRBV5-4 and TRBJ2-2; TRBD1 or TRBD2 may be the D gene (5 bases each). The CDR3 is 17 amino acids. Germline loops: CDR1 SGHNT, CDR2 YYREEE (reference sequence). V was shortened by 5 bases and J by 3 bases, with 20 bases between the two germline ends. CDR3: CASSPNSGRADTGELFF. The CDR3 nucleotides read TGTGCCAGCAGTCCAAACTCGGGGCGGGCGGACACCGGGGAGCTGTTTTTT.

The J gene is TRBJ2-4, the V gene TRBV5-1; TRBD1 matches at 8 bases. J lost 10 bases, V lost 4 bases, and 13 bases had no gene match. The CDR3 covers 15 residues. Germline loops: CDR1 SGHRS, CDR2 YFSETQ. The CDR3 reads CASSPTYGQGSIQYF. The CDR3, as DNA: TGCGCCAGCAGCCCTACTTACGGACAGGGCTCAATTCAGTACTTC.

This chain uses TRBV29-1 with TRBJ1-1; a possible D gene is TRBD1 (5 bases). V gave up 4 bases and J gave up 9 bases, with 21 bases separating them. Germline CDR1 and CDR2: SQVTM and ANQGSEA. This CDR3 has 14 amino acids. The CDR3 DNA follows: TGCAGCGTTGCGAATCGGGGGGGGGTAGGGAAAGCTTTCTTT. It specifies CSVANRGGVGKAFF.

This clonotype occurred a few times. The chain's CDR3 is CASSRDRAKQFF. CDR3 coding DNA: TGCGCCAGCAGCAGGGACAGGGCTAAGCAGTTCTTC. J is TRBJ2-1 and V is TRBV4-1; the match to TRBD1 covers 9 bases. The junction had 4 bases not matched to a gene; V was cut back by 5 bases and J by 11 bases. Germline loops: CDR1 MGHRA, CDR2 YSYEKL. There are 12 residues in the CDR3.